This T cell receptor (beta chain) was captured by sequencing in a study of blood T cell repertoires in COVID-19. Study details: Samples representing acute and convalescent COVID-19 were sourced from the United States, Italy and Spain. T cells, B-cell-depleted T cells, or PBMCs provided the cDNA or gDNA that served as material.

The repertoire was sequenced with immunoSEQ multiplex PCR; TCRdb's copy has only in-frame clones and lacks some. Of roughly 100,000 clones listed, approximately 86% are singletons. The source is an elderly woman with acute or convalescent COVID-19. Sequences were obtained from peripheral blood.

The CDR3: CASNGGMGDTEAFF. The CDR3 region has the DNA TGTGCCAGCAATGGGGGGATGGGGGACACTGAAGCTTTCTTT. The V and J genes are TRBV2 and TRBJ1-1, with D perhaps TRBD1 (5 bases). The ends were cut back, 7 bases at V and 3 bases at J, with 15 bases in the middle. The CDR3 extends over 14 amino acids. From germline, CDR1 is SNHLY and CDR2 FYNNEI. Combining the CDR3 with reference TRBV2 and TRBJ1-1 gives the whole variable domain EPEVTQTPSHQVTQMGQEVILRCVPISNHLYFYWYRQILGQKVEFLVSFYNNEISEKSEIFDDQFSVERPDGSNFTLKIRSTKLEDSAMYFCASNGGMGDTEAFFGQGTRLTVV.